The clone carrying this TCR beta chain occurred many times. Its antigen is still unknown. This sample is part of a study of T cells in Graves' hyperthyroidism and ophthalmopathy. From RNA transcripts, TCR beta CDR3 regions were amplified. Carried out on the TCR CDR3, a first-round RT-PCR used the HTBI primer set. TCRdb processed the multiplex PCR reads anew with MiXCR; each CDR3 protein has one entry. The sample holds about 350,000 distinct CDR3 sequences, roughly 15% seen once. Study-level findings and limits: A model built on 13 V-J features separated ophthalmopathy from stable hyperthyroidism.

CDR3 length equals 16 residues. The V and J ends lost 6 bases and 7 bases, in that order; junction bases with no gene match: 12. Germline V CDR1 and CDR2: SNHLY, FYNNEI. A NOSPECS grade of at least 4, a Clinical Activity Score of at least 3 and duration under 3 months were recorded in ophthalmopathy patients. Uncontrolled infection, other autoimmune disease, pregnancy or lactation disqualified patients from enrolment. The diagnoses drew upon clinical symptoms, serum thyroxine and TRAb, thyroid ultrasound and orbital computed tomography. Sequences were obtained from blood. This TCR derives from a woman aged 40 to 55 with Graves' ophthalmopathy. This chain uses TRBV2 with TRBJ1-6, with 7 bases identical to TRBD1. CDR3 region: CASRSGGKQGNSPLHF. For the CDR3, the DNA is TGTGCCAGCAGGTCCGGGGGGAAACAGGGGAATTCACCCCTCCACTTT.